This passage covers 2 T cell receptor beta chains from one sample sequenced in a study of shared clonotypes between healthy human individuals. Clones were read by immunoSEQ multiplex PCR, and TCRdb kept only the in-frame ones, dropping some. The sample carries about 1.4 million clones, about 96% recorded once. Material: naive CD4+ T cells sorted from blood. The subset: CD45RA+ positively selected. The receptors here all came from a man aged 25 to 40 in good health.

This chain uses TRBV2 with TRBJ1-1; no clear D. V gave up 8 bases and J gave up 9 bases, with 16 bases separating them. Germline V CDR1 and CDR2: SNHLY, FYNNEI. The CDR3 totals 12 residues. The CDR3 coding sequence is TGTGCCAGCGGCGGCGGTCGGGCCCAAGCTTTCTTT. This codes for CASGGGRAQAFF.

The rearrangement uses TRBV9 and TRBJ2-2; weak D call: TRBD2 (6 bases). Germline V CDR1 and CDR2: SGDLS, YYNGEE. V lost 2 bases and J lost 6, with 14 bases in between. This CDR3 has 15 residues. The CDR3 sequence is CASSVTGGSAGELFF. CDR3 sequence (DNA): TGTGCCAGCAGCGTCACAGGAGGGTCGGCCGGGGAGCTGTTTTTT. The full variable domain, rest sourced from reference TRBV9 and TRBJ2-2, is DSGVTQTPKHLITATGQRVTLRCSPRSGDLSVYWYQQSLDQGLQFLIQYYNGEERAKGNILERFSAQQFPDLHSELNLSSLELGDSALYFCASSVTGGSAGELFFGEGSRLTVL.